This T cell receptor beta chain was retrieved from a study of T cells in tuberculosis. Study details: IGRA-negative adolescents, IGRA-positive adolescents with latent tuberculosis and adults with active tuberculosis formed this South African cohort.

Using immunoSEQ multiplex PCR, the repertoire was profiled, and TCRdb retains in-frame clones only, with some absent. The repertoire consists of over 30,000 clones, with 95% to 97% occurring once and the leading ten covering 6.2%. The CDR3 consists of 14 residues. V was shortened by 6 bases and J by 0 bases, with 9 bases between the two germline ends. Germline V CDR1 and CDR2: MNHEY, SVGAGI. At study entry, adolescents had tuberculin skin tests and IGRA screening. Input material: PBMCs. The gene calls are TRBV6-5 and TRBJ1-3, with D possibly TRBD1 on 6 matching bases. This receptor was identified in a donor between 5 and 29 years old with latent tuberculosis or without tuberculosis infection. In DNA, the CDR3 is TGTGCCAGCAGGATAGGGGGCTCTGGAAACACCATATATTTT. The encoded protein is CASRIGGSGNTIYF.